The clone carrying this T cell receptor (beta chain) was detected only a few times. Its specificity is unknown. The sample is drawn from a study of blood T cells in healthy people across ages. General study points: The long-lived group displayed more naive CD4+ cells, plus higher diversity, than the aged donors did.

Deletions cut 2 bases from V and 7 bases from J, with 3 bases between. Germline loops: CDR1 SGDLS, CDR2 YYNGEE. The CDR3 contains 11 residues. Using a J-beta primer mix together with a sample-barcoded 5' primer, a second PCR was run for roughly 6 to 12 cycles. Every sample produced at least 2.5 million CDR3-containing paired-end reads. One entry per CDR3 protein, called by TCRdb with MiXCR from the 5' RACE reads. The sample contains roughly 1.5 million distinct CDR3 sequences, roughly 43% of which appear only once. The sequenced sample consisted of blood. The J gene is TRBJ2-2, the V gene TRBV9; D is unclear. The TCR sequence derives from a young woman in good health. The CDR3 loop reads CASSVNGELFF. The CDR3 DNA reads TGTGCCAGCAGCGTCAACGGGGAGCTGTTTTTT.